The 30 T cell receptor beta chains reported below all come from one sample, sequenced in a study of T cell responses to AZD1222 COVID-19 vaccine. Assay: immunoSEQ multiplex PCR; the TCRdb copy retains only in-frame clones and omits some. The sample lists some 110,000 clones, 88% seen once, with just over 3.5% in the top ten. The sequenced sample was peripheral blood, obtained 28 days after the second AZD1222 dose. The receptors were sampled from an adult who received the AZD1222 COVID-19 vaccine.

This clone was seen only once. The chain employs TRBV4-1 and TRBJ2-2; possibly TRBD2 for D (5 bases). This CDR3 spans 20 amino acids. CDR1 is MGHRA, CDR2 YSYEKL, per germline. Trimming removed 1 base at V and 7 bases at J, with 28 bases between. The CDR3 spells CASSQVRLITSGSNNGELFF. Here the CDR3 DNA reads TGCGCCAGCAGCCAAGTCCGTCTTATTACAAGCGGTTCGAATAACGGGGAGCTGTTTTTT.

The rearrangement joins TRBV9 to TRBJ2-5; TRBD2 matches 10 bases. The CDR3 is 17 residues long. Germline CDR1 reads SGDLS; CDR2 reads YYNGEE. V was clipped by 5 bases and J by 2 bases; unmatched bases: 12. The CDR3 reads CASSVGVAGGFQETQYF. CDR3 sequence (DNA): TGTGCCAGCAGTGTTGGGGTAGCGGGAGGCTTTCAAGAGACCCAGTACTTC.

V and J are TRBV7-9 and TRBJ2-7; D not certain. Per germline, CDR1 SEHNR and CDR2 FQNEAQ (reference sequence). This CDR3 has 13 residues. V was pared by 8 bases and J by 2 bases, with 13 bases between. The CDR3 reads CASEPGLAYEQYF. In nucleotides, the CDR3 is TGTGCCAGCGAACCGGGCCTGGCCTACGAGCAGTACTTC.

CDR3 loop: CATSASSGRETQYF. The CDR3 DNA is TGTGCCACCAGTGCTTCGTCGGGGAGGGAGACCCAGTACTTC. The chain links TRBV24-1 to TRBJ2-5, with D possibly being TRBD2 (6 bases). Germline V gene lookup returns CDR1 KGHDR and CDR2 SFDVKD. The CDR3 spans 14 residues. V dropped 5 bases and J dropped 5 bases, with 14 bases sitting between them.

The chain has TRBV6-2 or TRBV6-3 and TRBJ2-7; no firm D call. The CDR3 contains 11 residues. CDR1 is MNHEY and CDR2 is SVGEGT in the germline V gene. V lost 4 bases, J lost 4 bases, and 5 bases lay in between. The CDR3 DNA follows: TGTGCCAGCAGTTCCCCTTACGAGCAGTACTTC. The encoded protein is CASSSPYEQYF.

The V and J genes are TRBV9 and TRBJ2-3, with D possibly being TRBD2 (5 bases). Deletions cut 0 bases from V and 6 bases from J, with 14 bases between. There are 15 residues in the CDR3. Germline lookup yields CDR1 SGDLS and CDR2 YYNGEE. Here the CDR3 reads CASSVAPRTEDTQYF. The CDR3 bases are TGTGCCAGCAGCGTAGCGCCCCGGACTGAGGATACGCAGTATTTT. Full variable domain (outside the CDR3, taken from reference TRBV9 and TRBJ2-3): DSGVTQTPKHLITATGQRVTLRCSPRSGDLSVYWYQQSLDQGLQFLIQYYNGEERAKGNILERFSAQQFPDLHSELNLSSLELGDSALYFCASSVAPRTEDTQYFGPGTRLTVL.

This clone was seen just once. The rearrangement links TRBV28 to TRBJ2-6; possible D gene TRBD2, 6 bases. CDR1 is MDHEN and CDR2 is SYDVKM in the germline V gene. Trimming stripped 5 bases from V and 4 bases from J, with 12 bases between. This CDR3 is 15 amino acids long. The CDR3 spells CASSPPAGGANVLTF. The CDR3 nucleotides are TGTGCCAGCAGTCCCCCGGCGGGGGGGGCCAACGTCCTGACTTTC.

This chain links TRBV7-9 with TRBJ1-2; 7 bases are shared with TRBD1. This CDR3 is built from 16 residues. The V gene end was trimmed by 5 bases and the J gene end by 1 base; junction bases not matched to a gene: 10. Germline assignment: CDR1 SEHNR and CDR2 FQNEAQ (reference sequence). The DNA for the CDR3 is TGTGCCAGCAGCCCTAGGGGGGACAGTATTAACTATGGCTACACCTTC. It codes for CASSPRGDSINYGYTF.

This chain connects TRBV7-9 to TRBJ1-1; D is perhaps TRBD1 (5 bases). CDR3 length: 18 amino acids. V was pared by 2 bases and J by 4 bases, with 23 bases between. CDR1 and CDR2 (germline): SEHNR, FQNEAQ (reference sequence). The CDR3 is CASSLFGREVSFGTEAFF. The CDR3 nucleotides read TGTGCCAGCAGCTTATTCGGCAGGGAGGTAAGCTTCGGCACTGAAGCTTTCTTT.

The chain has TRBV5-4 and TRBJ1-4, with 8 bases that match TRBD1. Germline CDR1 reads SGHNT; CDR2 reads YYREEE (reference sequence). This CDR3 is built from 14 residues. The junction had 7 bases not matched to a gene; V was cut back by 4 bases and J by 8 bases. The DNA for the CDR3 is TGTGCCAGCAGCGAACGACAGGGGAGGGAAAAACTGTTTTTT. Protein: CASSERQGREKLFF. The variable domain in full, completed from reference TRBV5-4 and TRBJ1-4, reads ETGVTQSPTHLIKTRGQQVTLRCSSQSGHNTVSWYQQALGQGPQFIFQYYREEENGRGNFPPRFSGLQFPNYSSELNVNALELDDSALYLCASSERQGREKLFFGSGTQLSVL.

The V call is TRBV10-3, the J call TRBJ2-1; the D gene is possibly TRBD2 (6 bases). The V gene's germline CDR1 is ENHRY and CDR2 SYGVKD. The CDR3 is made up of 15 amino acids. Trimming shortened V by 5 bases and J by 2 bases, and 13 bases separated the two germline ends. CDR3 in DNA: TGTGCCATCAGTCTTAGCGGTGACCCCTACAATGAGCAGTTCTTC. It encodes CAISLSGDPYNEQFF.

The chain recombines TRBV6-5 with TRBJ1-2, with D perhaps matching TRBD1 (5 bases). CDR1 MNHEY and CDR2 SVGAGI come from the germline V gene. The V end was cut by 6 bases, the J end by 4 bases, with 9 bases between. This CDR3 comprises 12 residues. The CDR3 DNA is TGTGCCAGCAGGTCGGGGGGCTATGGCTACACCTTC. Protein sequence: CASRSGGYGYTF.

This sequence joins TRBV7-8 and TRBJ2-1; D perhaps matches TRBD2 (6 bases). Germline V lookup: CDR1 SGHVS, CDR2 FQNEAQ. V was clipped by 5 bases and J by 7 bases, with 12 bases between them. This CDR3 is built from 13 residues. CDR3 region: CASSPTGENEQFF. The CDR3 DNA reads as TGTGCCAGCAGCCCGACGGGAGAGAATGAGCAGTTCTTC.

The chain links TRBV11-1 to TRBJ2-5, with D unclear. The CDR3 totals 12 residues. V was trimmed by 1 base and J by 7 bases, leaving 7 bases between them. The germline gives CDR1 SGHAT, CDR2 FQDESV (reference sequence). The chain's CDR3 is CASSLGFGTQYF. CDR3 DNA sequence: TGTGCCAGCAGCTTAGGCTTTGGGACCCAGTACTTC.

This clone has a single count. The CDR3, as DNA: TGTGCCAGCACCGTGGGCTCAGGGCTCACAGATACGCAGTATTTT. Amino acid sequence: CASTVGSGLTDTQYF. The V and J genes are TRBV7-9 and TRBJ2-3; D possibly corresponds to TRBD1 (5 bases). V lost 7 bases to trimming and J lost 2 bases, with 16 bases between them. This CDR3 is 15 amino acids long. Germline values: CDR1 SEHNR, CDR2 FQNEAQ (reference sequence). The variable domain in full, completed from reference TRBV7-9 and TRBJ2-3, reads DTGVSQNPRHKITKRGQNVTFRCDPISEHNRLYWYRQTLGQGPEFLTYFQNEAQLEKSRLLSDRFSAERPKGSFSTLEIQRTEQGDSAMYLCASTVGSGLTDTQYFGPGTRLTVL.

This clone has only a few counts. The chain recombines TRBV3-1 (or the pseudogene TRBV3-2) with TRBJ1-5, with TRBD1 as a possible D gene (6 bases). The germline CDR1 and CDR2 sequences are LGHDT and YNNKEL (reference sequence). The germline V and J ends were trimmed by 5 bases and 7 bases, with 18 bases remaining between them. This CDR3 region has 15 residues. The CDR3 region is CASSENGQPTQPQHF. CDR3 nucleotide sequence: TGTGCCAGCAGCGAAAACGGACAGCCGACCCAGCCCCAGCATTTT.

The V gene is TRBV12-5, the J gene TRBJ2-1; 7 bases are a match to TRBD2. The J segment lost 9 bases and the V segment lost 2 bases, leaving 10 bases of the junction unmatched. Germline V CDR1 and CDR2: LGHNT, FRNRAP. CDR3 length: 15 residues. CDR3 residues: CASGLWAAGIVEQFF. The CDR3 DNA reads as TGTGCTAGTGGTTTGTGGGCAGCGGGGATTGTTGAGCAGTTCTTC.

A few counts support this clone. DNA for the CDR3: TGTGCCTGGGATACGGCGGACAGGGGAGCTCAGCCCCAGCATTTT. This translates into CAWDTADRGAQPQHF. This chain uses TRBV30 with TRBJ1-5, with 9 bases aligning to TRBD1. The CDR3 is made up of 15 amino acids. The junction had 11 bases not matched to a gene; V was cut back by 5 bases and J by 6 bases. Germline lookup yields CDR1 GTSNPN and CDR2 SVGIG (reference sequence).

V and J are TRBV10-3 and TRBJ2-6; D possibly corresponds to TRBD1 (5 bases). CDR3 length: 17 amino acids. Trimming cost V 4 bases and J 0 bases, with 13 bases left between them. Germline lookup yields CDR1 ENHRY and CDR2 SYGVKD. The CDR3 sequence: CAISGGGLNSGANVLTF. The CDR3 DNA is TGTGCCATCAGTGGGGGCGGCCTAAACTCTGGGGCCAACGTCCTGACTTTC.

This clone was observed a single time. This chain uses TRBV28 with TRBJ1-6, with D unresolved. Between the trimmed V and J ends, which lost 2 bases and 7 bases, there was a span of 15 bases. This CDR3 comprises 16 residues. Germline CDR1 is MDHEN and CDR2 is SYDVKM. The CDR3 nucleotides are TGTGCCAGCAGTTTAGCGAAAGGAGTGGGAAATTCACCCCTCCACTTT. Translated, it gives CASSLAKGVGNSPLHF.

This clone has more than one count but fewer than ten. The rearrangement uses TRBV5-5 and TRBJ1-1; the D is unclear. V was pared by 2 bases and J by 6 bases, with 23 bases between. The CDR3 spans 17 residues. Germline V gene sequence: CDR1 SGHKS, CDR2 YYEKEE (reference sequence). The CDR3 nucleotides are TGTGCCAGCAGCTTCTTCTCTGGGCCGCTGAGTGAGGCTGAAGCTTTCTTT. This sequence encodes CASSFFSGPLSEAEAFF.

This clone was observed once. The gene calls are TRBV7-2 and TRBJ2-7; 9 bases align to TRBD1. Germline CDR1 SGHTA, CDR2 FQGNSA. V gave up 6 bases and J gave up 2 bases; unmatched junction bases: 8. The CDR3 consists of 15 residues. CDR3 DNA: TGTGCCAGCAGGACCACCGGGACAGGGACCTACGAGCAGTACTTC. This codes for CASRTTGTGTYEQYF.

The chain combines TRBV4-3 with TRBJ2-1; no firm D call. CDR3 length: 14 amino acids. V was shortened by 0 bases and J by 10 bases, with 13 bases between the two germline ends. CDR1 is LGHNA and CDR2 is YSLEER in the germline V gene. The CDR3 loop reads CASSQDSLAEEQFF. CDR3 in DNA: TGCGCCAGCAGCCAAGATAGTTTGGCGGAGGAGCAGTTCTTC.

In this sample, this clone turned up once. The chain is built from TRBV5-1 and TRBJ2-2; 7 nucleotides align to TRBD1. Germline lookup yields CDR1 SGHRS and CDR2 YFSETQ. After removal of 0 bases from V and 9 bases from J, the junction contained 8 bases not matched to a gene. This CDR3 comprises 15 residues. The chain's CDR3 is CASSLATGDLRELFF. The CDR3, as DNA: TGCGCCAGCAGCTTGGCCACAGGGGATTTGAGGGAGCTGTTTTTT.

V gene TRBV4-1 combines with J gene TRBJ2-7; D may be TRBD1 or TRBD2 (5 bases each). V lost 4 bases to trimming and J lost 4 bases, with 17 bases between them. The length of the CDR3 is 15 residues. CDR1 and CDR2 (germline): MGHRA, YSYEKL. The CDR3 protein is CASSLTGAGTYEQYF. The DNA for the CDR3 is TGCGCCAGCAGCCTCACCGGGGCCGGAACGTACGAGCAGTACTTC.

The J gene is TRBJ2-2, the V gene TRBV5-6, with D possibly being TRBD1 (6 bases). The CDR3 consists of 13 residues. The V gene lost 7 bases and the J gene lost 7 bases, with 14 bases spanning the gap. Germline V gene lookup returns CDR1 SGHDT and CDR2 YYEEEE. CDR3 protein: CASRGTPDGELFF. DNA for the CDR3: TGTGCCAGCCGAGGGACACCGGACGGGGAGCTGTTTTTT.

The chain has TRBV9 and TRBJ2-5, with a tentative D call TRBD2 (6 bases). Per germline, CDR1 SGDLS and CDR2 YYNGEE. This CDR3 comprises 13 residues. Trimming took off 0 bases at V and 3 bases at J, with 6 bases between the two ends. For the CDR3, the DNA is TGTGCCAGCAGCGTAGGGAGGGAAGAGACCCAGTACTTC. It encodes CASSVGREETQYF.

This sequence joins TRBV18 and TRBJ1-2, with D possibly matching TRBD1 (5 bases). This CDR3 is 16 amino acids long. CDR1 KGHSH and CDR2 LQKENI come from the germline V gene. V shed 1 base and J shed 0 bases, with 12 bases lying between them. CDR3 protein: CASSPLQQASNYGYTF. CDR3 bases: TGTGCCAGCTCACCACTCCAACAGGCTTCTAACTATGGCTACACCTTC.

This chain connects TRBV7-3 to TRBJ2-5; 12 bases match TRBD2. Germline-derived CDR1 and CDR2 are SGHTA and FQGTGA. Trimming cost V 6 bases and J 4 bases; bases outside gene matches: 12. The CDR3 is 17 amino acids. The CDR3: CASSDPGLAGGRETQYF. As DNA, the CDR3 is TGTGCCAGCAGTGATCCGGGACTAGCGGGCGGGAGAGAGACCCAGTACTTC.

This chain joins TRBV19 and TRBJ2-1; 14 bases agree with TRBD2. Germline V CDR1 and CDR2: LNHDA, SQIVND (reference sequence). V dropped 7 bases and J dropped 9; count of bases not matched to a gene: 11. CDR3 size: 16 residues. The CDR3 sequence is CASTIKGTSGSGEQFF. The CDR3 DNA follows: TGTGCCAGTACAATAAAGGGGACTAGCGGGAGCGGTGAGCAGTTCTTC. The whole variable domain, filled in from reference TRBV19 and TRBJ2-1, reads DGGITQSPKYLFRKEGQNVTLSCEQNLNHDAMYWYRQDPGQGLRLIYYSQIVNDFQKGDIAEGYSVSREKKESFPLTVTSAQKNPTAFYLCASTIKGTSGSGEQFFGPGTRLTVL.